Listed here are 27 T cell receptor beta chains from one sample, sequenced in a study of T-cell reconstitution after alpha-beta-depleted transplantation in children. Preparing the TCRbeta library involved the use of unique molecular identifiers. TCRdb independently ran MiXCR on the PCR reads; one entry per CDR3 protein. Among around 400,000 distinct CDR3 sequences listed, roughly 22% were seen once. The sequenced sample was PBMCs from the stem cell graft donor, obtained from the stem cell graft. All receptors derive from a human donor who donated a stem cell graft to a child with acute myeloid leukemia.

This clonotype was counted between two and nine times. This chain links TRBV12-3 or TRBV12-4 with TRBJ2-3; 10 positions agree with TRBD1. The CDR3 length is 15 residues. V lost 6 bases, J lost 1 base, and 4 bases stayed unmatched. CDR3 nucleotide sequence: TGTGCCAGCAGACGGGGGACAGGGGGCACAGATACGCAGTATTTT. Its translation: CASRRGTGGTDTQYF.

V gene TRBV15 combines with J gene TRBJ2-4; possibly TRBD1 for D (7 bases). The germline gives CDR1 LNHNV, CDR2 YYDKDF (reference sequence). Trimming left V 0 bases short and J 6 bases short, with 15 bases between. This CDR3 is 16 amino acids long. CDR3 DNA: TGTGCCACCAGCAGAGATTCAGGGGGAGGCGGAAACATTCAGTACTTC. It encodes CATSRDSGGGGNIQYF.

The sample holds a few counts of this clonotype. The rearrangement joins TRBV4-3 to TRBJ2-5; TRBD2 matches 13 bases. The CDR3 has 17 amino acids. In germline, CDR1 is LGHNA, CDR2 YSLEER. The junction had 7 bases not matched to a gene; V was cut back by 1 base and J by 5 bases. CDR3 DNA sequence: TGCGCCAGCAGCCAAGGGACTAGCGGGAGCGAGATGGAGACCCAGTACTTC. Translated, it gives CASSQGTSGSEMETQYF.

This clonotype was seen just once. The rearrangement joins TRBV29-1 to TRBJ2-3, with D maybe TRBD2 (5 bases). V lost 1 base and J 7 bases, leaving 18 bases between the germline ends. The germline CDR1 and CDR2 sequences are SQVTM and ANQGSEA. The CDR3 loop spans 15 amino acids. The CDR3 loop is CSVEGMASWMNTQYF. CDR3 DNA sequence: TGCAGCGTTGAAGGTATGGCTAGCTGGATGAATACGCAGTATTTT.

In its sample, this clonotype was seen many times. The gene calls are TRBV3-1 and TRBJ2-4; possible D gene TRBD2, 5 bases. The CDR3 sequence is 15 residues long. Trimming removed 0 bases from V and 6 bases from J, with 12 bases in between. Per germline, CDR1 LGHDT and CDR2 YNNKEL (reference sequence). CDR3 loop: CASSQDWTGSNIQYF. The CDR3 DNA sequence: TGTGCCAGCAGCCAAGACTGGACTGGATCAAACATTCAGTACTTC. Full variable domain (rest looked up from reference TRBV3-1 and TRBJ2-4): DTAVSQTPKYLVTQMGNDKSIKCEQNLGHDTMYWYKQDSKKFLKIMFSYNNKELIINETVPNRFSPKSPDKAHLNLHINSLELGDSAVYFCASSQDWTGSNIQYFGAGTRLSVL.

This clonotype showed up many times. CDR3: CSASASSGEQYF. The CDR3 region has the DNA TGCAGTGCTAGTGCGTCTAGCGGTGAGCAGTACTTC. The rearrangement links TRBV20-1 to TRBJ2-7, with TRBD2 matching over 7 bases. There are 12 residues in the CDR3. CDR1 DFQATT and CDR2 SNEGSKA come from the germline V gene (reference sequence). V dropped 3 bases and J dropped 7; count of bases not matched to a gene: 6.

This clonotype was seen only a few times. The genes are TRBV20-1 and TRBJ2-1; no reliable D call. CDR3 length equals 13 residues. Germline-derived CDR1 and CDR2 are DFQATT and SNEGSKA (reference sequence). The ends were cut back, 1 base at V and 7 bases at J, with 11 bases in the middle. The CDR3 DNA follows: TGCAGTGCTAGAGTTGGATGGGGAAATGAGCAGTTCTTC. Amino acids: CSARVGWGNEQFF.

About this clonotype: Given a much more abundant clone one base away, this may be a read error. The gene calls are TRBV12-3 or TRBV12-4 and TRBJ2-1; unclear D gene. This CDR3 has 13 amino acids. In DNA, the CDR3 is TGTTCCAGCAGTTTAGAAACACCTGGGGAGCAGTTCTTC. Protein product: CSSSLETPGEQFF.

This clonotype was detected only a few times. The V call is TRBV6-2 or TRBV6-3, the J call TRBJ2-1; possibly TRBD1 for D (6 bases). The germline V and J ends were trimmed by 4 bases and 9 bases, with 13 bases remaining between them. This CDR3 region has 13 residues. Germline lookup yields CDR1 MNHEY and CDR2 SVGEGT. Written as DNA, the CDR3 is TGTGCCAGCAGTTTTTACAGGGTATCTGAGCAGTTCTTC. Translated: CASSFYRVSEQFF.

This clonotype has just a few counts. J is TRBJ2-3 and V is TRBV20-1, with 8 nucleotides matching TRBD2. The CDR3 loop spans 17 amino acids. Germline V CDR1 and CDR2: DFQATT, SNEGSKA (reference sequence). Trimming took 1 base from V and 5 from J; bases not matched to a gene: 14. The CDR3 is CSARGLRGVLAGDTQYF. The CDR3 region has the DNA TGCAGTGCTAGAGGTCTCAGGGGTGTGCTAGCGGGAGATACGCAGTATTTT.

This clonotype was counted many times. The J gene is TRBJ2-3, the V gene TRBV18; a weak D match, TRBD2 (6 bases). Trimming left V 3 bases short and J 0 bases short, with 13 bases between. This CDR3 is built from 16 residues. Germline lookup yields CDR1 KGHSH and CDR2 LQKENI. The CDR3 sequence: CASSPLGTSSTDTQYF. As DNA, the CDR3 is TGTGCCAGCTCACCCCTCGGAACTAGCAGCACAGATACGCAGTATTTT.

This clonotype was observed a handful of times. The CDR3 protein is CSATSGTATDTQYF. Written as DNA, the CDR3 is TGCAGTGCTACTAGCGGTACTGCCACAGATACGCAGTATTTT. The chain carries TRBV20-1 and TRBJ2-3; 7 bases line up with TRBD2. CDR1 and CDR2 from the germline V gene are DFQATT and SNEGSKA (reference sequence). The CDR3 consists of 14 residues. J was trimmed by 2 bases and V by 4 bases; bases with no gene match: 6.

The sample holds a few counts of this clonotype. The chain links TRBV5-1 to TRBJ2-1; D is possibly TRBD2 (6 bases). Germline V gives CDR1 SGHRS, CDR2 YFSETQ. The CDR3 sequence is 16 residues long. Trimming stripped 4 bases from V and 0 bases from J, with 14 bases between. The CDR3 is CASSTNDGSSYNEQFF. DNA of the CDR3: TGCGCCAGCAGCACTAATGACGGGAGCTCCTACAATGAGCAGTTCTTC.

A few counts support this clonotype. The rearrangement links TRBV28 to TRBJ2-7; 7 nucleotides align to TRBD1. Looked up from germline, CDR1 is MDHEN and CDR2 is SYDVKM. V dropped 6 bases and J dropped 3; count of bases not matched to a gene: 8. CDR3 length: 14 residues. CDR3 region: CASREQGNLYEQYF. The CDR3 nucleotides are TGTGCCAGCAGGGAACAGGGGAATCTCTACGAGCAGTACTTC.

This chain's CDR3 is CSAEGVTVNTEAFF. DNA of the CDR3: TGCAGTGCCGAGGGGGTTACAGTGAACACTGAAGCTTTCTTT. V usage is TRBV20-1 and J usage is TRBJ1-1, with a weak D call TRBD1 (6 bases). V dropped 6 bases and J dropped 0 bases, with 14 bases sitting between them. This CDR3 spans 14 amino acids. Germline V gene sequence: CDR1 DFQATT, CDR2 SNEGSKA (reference sequence).

The J gene is TRBJ2-7, the V gene TRBV5-1; 9 positions match TRBD1. This CDR3 has 17 amino acids. Unmatched junction bases numbered 16, after V lost 4 bases and J lost 5 bases. Germline CDR1 is SGHRS and CDR2 is YFSETQ. CDR3 in amino acids: CASSQQGQGPPENEQYF. CDR3 coding DNA: TGCGCCAGCAGCCAGCAGGGACAGGGCCCCCCAGAAAACGAGCAGTACTTC.

The rearrangement links TRBV7-9 to TRBJ2-7; D is possibly TRBD1 (6 bases). V lost 5 bases and J 11 bases, leaving 22 bases between the germline ends. This CDR3 comprises 14 residues. Germline V gene sequence: CDR1 SEHNR, CDR2 FQNEAQ (reference sequence). This CDR3 is CASSVGSGPDREYF. For the CDR3, the DNA is TGTGCCAGCAGCGTAGGGTCGGGACCGGACAGAGAGTACTTC.

This chain uses TRBV15 with TRBJ1-3, with TRBD1 identical over 7 bases. V lost 5 bases to trimming and J lost 4 bases; unmatched junction nucleotides: 8. CDR3 length: 15 amino acids. In germline, CDR1 is LNHNV, CDR2 YYDKDF (reference sequence). CDR3 coding DNA: TGTGCCACCAGCCTCCAGAAAGGGGGCGGAAACACCATATATTTT. This encodes CATSLQKGGGNTIYF.

This clonotype was recorded at least ten times. The rearrangement uses TRBV20-1 and TRBJ2-1; 10 nucleotides match TRBD2. This CDR3 contains 17 residues. The V segment lost 5 bases and the J segment 4 bases; nucleotides outside the gene matches: 14. The germline V gene encodes CDR1 DFQATT and CDR2 SNEGSKA (reference sequence). CDR3 bases: TGCAGTGCTCCTAACCAAGCGGGAGGGCCGTGGTACAATGAGCAGTTCTTC. Translated: CSAPNQAGGPWYNEQFF.

In its sample, this clonotype was seen a few times. V is TRBV5-1 and J is TRBJ2-1, with 14 nucleotides matching TRBD2. Trimming at V came to 4 bases and at J to 8 bases, leaving 8 bases not matched to a gene. Germline V CDR1 and CDR2: SGHRS, YFSETQ. CDR3 length: 16 residues. CDR3 DNA sequence: TGCGCCAGCAGCCGACTAGCGGGAGGGCCTCTCCATGAGCAGTTCTTC. This sequence encodes CASSRLAGGPLHEQFF.

This chain uses TRBV4-2 with TRBJ1-2; no firm D call. CDR1 is LGHNA and CDR2 is YNFKEQ in the germline V gene. V lost 6 bases and J 2 bases, leaving 10 bases between the germline ends. The CDR3 extends over 13 amino acids. CDR3 sequence reads: CASRRESNYGYTF. The CDR3 nucleotides are TGTGCCAGCAGACGGGAATCCAACTATGGCTACACCTTC.

The sample holds many counts of this clonotype. The chain is built from TRBV29-1 and TRBJ2-5; D is possibly TRBD2 (6 bases). This CDR3 is 13 amino acids long. CDR1 and CDR2 from the germline V gene are SQVTM and ANQGSEA. Trimming removed 3 bases from V and 5 bases from J, with 13 bases in between. CDR3 coding DNA: TGCAGCGTTGATGGGGGGTCTGGGGAGACCCAGTACTTC. It yields the protein CSVDGGSGETQYF.

This clonotype was counted a few times. The chain is built from TRBV28 and TRBJ2-7; tentatively, D is TRBD1 (6 bases). CDR1 is MDHEN and CDR2 is SYDVKM in the germline V gene. Trimming shortened V by 5 bases and J by 1 base, and 18 bases separated the two germline ends. This CDR3 has 16 amino acids. CDR3 protein: CASSRSTGSSSYEQYF. CDR3 DNA: TGTGCCAGCAGTAGATCCACAGGGAGCAGTTCCTACGAGCAGTACTTC. The entire variable domain, with the rest obtained from reference TRBV28 and TRBJ2-7, is as follows: DVKVTQSSRYLVKRTGEKVFLECVQDMDHENMFWYRQDPGLGLRLIYFSYDVKMKEKGDIPEGYSVSREKKERFSLILESASTNQTSMYLCASSRSTGSSSYEQYFGPGTRLTVT.

This clonotype has more than one count but fewer than ten. The genes are TRBV4-2 and TRBJ2-7; weak D call: TRBD2 (5 bases). This CDR3 contains 13 residues. V lost 3 bases, J lost 6 bases, and 12 bases lay in between. CDR1 and CDR2 from the germline V gene are LGHNA and YNFKEQ. The CDR3 protein is CASSHPMEVEQYF. The CDR3 bases are TGTGCCAGCAGCCACCCTATGGAGGTCGAGCAGTACTTC.

This clonotype was seen at least ten times. V gene TRBV20-1 combines with J gene TRBJ2-1, with 8 bases fitting TRBD2. Germline CDR1 reads DFQATT; CDR2 reads SNEGSKA (reference sequence). The CDR3 has 13 amino acids. The ends lost 2 bases at V and 10 bases at J; junction bases unmatched: 7. CDR3 sequence (DNA): TGCAGTGCTAGATCGCCCTTAGCGGGAGAGCAGTTCTTC. This encodes CSARSPLAGEQFF.

This clonotype was recorded a few times. The chain links TRBV12-3 or TRBV12-4 to TRBJ2-3; possibly TRBD1 for D (6 bases). The CDR3 spans 13 residues. Trimming left V 5 bases short and J 4 bases short, with 10 bases between. The CDR3 region is CASSLPGADTQYF. In DNA form, the CDR3 reads TGTGCCAGCAGTCTCCCAGGGGCAGATACGCAGTATTTT.

The chain employs TRBV7-3 and TRBJ2-2; unclear D gene. Germline CDR1 is SGHTA and CDR2 is FQGTGA. The V gene lost 2 bases and the J gene lost 2 bases, with 9 bases spanning the gap. The CDR3 is made up of 15 amino acids. In DNA form, the CDR3 reads TGTGCCAGCAGCTTACGGCCTCCCAACACCGGGGAGCTGTTTTTT. As protein: CASSLRPPNTGELFF. Supplemented by reference TRBV7-3 and TRBJ2-2, the full variable domain reads GAGVSQTPSNKVTEKGKYVELRCDPISGHTALYWYRQSLGQGPEFLIYFQGTGAADDSGLPNDRFFAVRPEGSVSTLKIQRTERGDSAVYLCASSLRPPNTGELFFGEGSRLTVL.